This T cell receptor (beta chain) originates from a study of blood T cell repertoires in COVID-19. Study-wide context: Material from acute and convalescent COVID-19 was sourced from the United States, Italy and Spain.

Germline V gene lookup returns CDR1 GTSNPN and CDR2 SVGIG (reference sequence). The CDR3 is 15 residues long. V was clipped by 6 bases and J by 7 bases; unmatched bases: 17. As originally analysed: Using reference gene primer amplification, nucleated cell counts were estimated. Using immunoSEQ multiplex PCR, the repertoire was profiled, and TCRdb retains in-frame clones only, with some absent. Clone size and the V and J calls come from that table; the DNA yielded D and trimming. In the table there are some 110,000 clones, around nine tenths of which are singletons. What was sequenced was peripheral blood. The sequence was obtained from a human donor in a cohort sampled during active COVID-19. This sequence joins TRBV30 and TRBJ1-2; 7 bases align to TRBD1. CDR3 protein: CACPTAGTEVFGYTF. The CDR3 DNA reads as TGTGCCTGCCCCACTGCCGGGACAGAGGTCTTTGGCTACACCTTC.